The 25 T cell receptor beta chains in this list originate from one sample, sequenced in a study of T cells expressing NK-cell markers. Reprocessing the 5' RACE reads, TCRdb reports a single entry for every CDR3 protein and omits DNA. Here the sample table reports fewer than 400,000 distinct CDR3 sequences. The sample comprised blood T cells: a sorted CD56 or NKG2C T cell subset, CD4+ or CD8+ T cells, or bulk PBMC T cells (not recorded which). The origin of the receptors is a woman in her 50s in good health.

The gene calls are TRBV27 and TRBJ2-5; with no DNA, the TCRdb D assignment of TRBD1 cannot be verified. This CDR3 has 13 amino acids. Looked up from germline, CDR1 is MNHEY and CDR2 is SMNVEV (reference sequence). The CDR3 is CASNRGRGETQYF.

The chain has TRBV18 and TRBJ2-5; TCRdb selects TRBD1, and the lack of DNA leaves this call unchecked. The CDR3 runs 14 residues. Germline CDR1 reads KGHSH; CDR2 reads LQKENI. CDR3 amino acids: CASSPAPGEETQYF. The full variable domain, with the rest looked up from reference TRBV18 and TRBJ2-5, is NAGVMQNPRHLVRRRGQEARLRCSPMKGHSHVYWYRQLPEEGLKFMVYLQKENIIDESGMPKERFSAEFPKEGPSILRIQQVVRGDSAAYFCASSPAPGEETQYFGPGTRLLVL.

The chain has TRBV24-1 and TRBJ1-5; TCRdb designates TRBD1, a call that cannot be tested without DNA. This CDR3 is 19 amino acids long. The germline V gene encodes CDR1 KGHDR and CDR2 SFDVKD. The CDR3 loop reads CATSARGTGGAVRNQPQHF.

V and J are TRBV2 and TRBJ2-1; TCRdb indicates TRBD1, and absent DNA this call remains unverified. CDR1 is SNHLY, CDR2 FYNNEI, per germline. CDR3 length: 13 residues. CDR3 residues: CASSEDRGGEQFF.

The J gene is TRBJ1-5, the V gene TRBV7-2; TCRdb returns TRBD1, unconfirmable since there is no DNA. The V gene's germline CDR1 is SGHTA and CDR2 FQGNSA. The CDR3 is 16 residues long. The CDR3 loop reads CASSLVGERSNQPQHF. Supplemented by reference TRBV7-2 and TRBJ1-5, the full variable domain reads GAGVSQSPSNKVTEKGKDVELRCDPISGHTALYWYRQSLGQGLEFLIYFQGNSAPDKSGLPSDRFSAERTGGSVSTLTIQRTQQEDSAVYLCASSLVGERSNQPQHFGDGTRLSIL.

The chain employs TRBV6-6 and TRBJ2-7. Per the germline V gene, CDR1 is MNHNY and CDR2 is SVGAGI (reference sequence). This CDR3 has 13 amino acids. This chain's CDR3 is CASSYGGWDEQYF.

V usage is TRBV9 and J usage is TRBJ2-1; TCRdb selects TRBD2, and the lack of DNA leaves this call unchecked. The germline V gene has CDR1 SGDLS and CDR2 YYNGEE. The CDR3 has 17 residues. This chain's CDR3 is CASSSQSFRGTYNEQFF.

This sequence joins TRBV4-1 and TRBJ2-1; the TCRdb call, TRBD1, lacks DNA for checking. CDR1 is MGHRA and CDR2 is YSYEKL in the germline V gene. This CDR3 region has 16 residues. The CDR3 here is CASSQVRGTGDNEQFF.

The chain is built from TRBV11-3 and TRBJ2-2; there is no DNA to check the TCRdb D call of TRBD1. Germline V CDR1 and CDR2: SGHNT, YENEEA. The CDR3 is 19 residues long. This chain's CDR3 is CASSPTLGGAGVSTGELFF. Filled out from reference TRBV11-3 and TRBJ2-2, the complete variable domain reads EAGVVQSPRYKIIEKKQPVAFWCNPISGHNTLYWYLQNLGQGPELLIRYENEEAVDDSQLPKDRFSAERLKGVDSTLKIQPAELGDSAVYLCASSPTLGGAGVSTGELFFGEGSRLTVL.

V usage is TRBV12-3 or TRBV12-4 and J usage is TRBJ2-5; TCRdb designates TRBD1, a call that cannot be tested without DNA. The CDR3 covers 15 residues. CDR3 sequence: CASSSQGGIQETQYF.

V is TRBV7-3 and J is TRBJ2-1; no DNA is available, so the TRBD1 call from TCRdb remains unchecked. CDR1 and CDR2 from the germline V gene are SGHTA and FQGTGA. The CDR3 is made up of 17 amino acids. CDR3 residues: CASSFGADGVVYNEQFF.

The chain combines TRBV7-3 with TRBJ2-7; the D call from TCRdb, TRBD1, cannot be confirmed without DNA. The germline CDR1 and CDR2 sequences are SGHTA and FQGTGA. This CDR3 spans 14 amino acids. This chain's CDR3 is CASSNAPGQTEQYF.

This chain connects TRBV20-1 to TRBJ2-7; TCRdb calls TRBD1, which cannot be checked without DNA. Germline CDR1 and CDR2: DFQATT and SNEGSKA (reference sequence). The CDR3 length is 13 residues. This CDR3 is CSARTPGKYEQYF.

The chain couples TRBV5-1 to TRBJ2-2; TCRdb's D gene call, TRBD2, goes unchecked for lack of DNA. This CDR3 has 16 residues. In germline, CDR1 is SGHRS, CDR2 YFSETQ. The CDR3 loop reads CASSLTGTQNTGELFF. The variable domain in full, with the rest retrieved from reference TRBV5-1 and TRBJ2-2, is KAGVTQTPRYLIKTRGQQVTLSCSPISGHRSVSWYQQTPGQGLQFLFEYFSETQRNKGNFPGRFSGRQFSNSRSEMNVSTLELGDSALYLCASSLTGTQNTGELFFGEGSRLTVL.

This chain joins TRBV20-1 and TRBJ2-3. The V gene's germline CDR1 is DFQATT and CDR2 SNEGSKA (reference sequence). CDR3 length equals 14 residues. The CDR3 sequence: CSANVGWDTDTQYF.

This chain links TRBV12-3 or TRBV12-4 with TRBJ2-3; TCRdb lists TRBD2, though no DNA is available to test this call. The CDR3 spans 15 residues. The CDR3 loop is CASRRLAGGTDTQYF.

The chain recombines TRBV7-8 with TRBJ2-1. The CDR3 consists of 13 residues. Per the germline V gene, CDR1 is SGHVS and CDR2 is FQNEAQ. The CDR3 loop reads CASSLERLGEQFF.

The genes are TRBV5-1 and TRBJ1-1. The CDR3 is 13 residues long. Germline values: CDR1 SGHRS, CDR2 YFSETQ. CDR3 in amino acids: CASSLAGASEAFF.

This CDR3 is CASSPGTLGDTQYF. V is TRBV5-1 and J is TRBJ2-3; TCRdb names TRBD1, which stays unverified in the absence of DNA. Per the germline V gene, CDR1 is SGHRS and CDR2 is YFSETQ. This CDR3 contains 14 residues. The entire variable domain, with the rest obtained from reference TRBV5-1 and TRBJ2-3, is as follows: KAGVTQTPRYLIKTRGQQVTLSCSPISGHRSVSWYQQTPGQGLQFLFEYFSETQRNKGNFPGRFSGRQFSNSRSEMNVSTLELGDSALYLCASSPGTLGDTQYFGPGTRLTVL.

The chain is built from TRBV15 and TRBJ2-1; absent DNA, TCRdb's TRBD1 call cannot be checked. The germline V gene has CDR1 LNHNV and CDR2 YYDKDF (reference sequence). There are 17 residues in the CDR3. The CDR3 sequence: CATSRDLFRGQGVEQFF.

The chain recombines TRBV3-1 with TRBJ1-6; the D call of TRBD1 rests on TCRdb alone, since no DNA is present to check it. Per germline, CDR1 LGHDT and CDR2 YNNKEL (reference sequence). The CDR3 has 15 residues. The CDR3 sequence: CASSPFGQGNSPLHF.

This chain links TRBV2 with TRBJ2-7; TCRdb calls TRBD2, which cannot be checked without DNA. The germline V gene has CDR1 SNHLY and CDR2 FYNNEI. There are 17 residues in the CDR3. The CDR3 reads CASSDSLSGHLEDEQYF.

The chain combines TRBV29-1 with TRBJ2-7; TCRdb gives TRBD1 as the D gene, but with no DNA this cannot be confirmed. The CDR3 consists of 13 residues. Germline values: CDR1 SQVTM, CDR2 ANQGSEA. CDR3 region: CSVGTGGLEEQYF.

The chain joins TRBV24-1 to TRBJ2-1; TCRdb returns TRBD2, unconfirmable since there is no DNA. The CDR3 totals 16 residues. CDR1 and CDR2 from the germline V gene are KGHDR and SFDVKD. The CDR3 reads CATSEPTSGSRDEQFF.

The J gene is TRBJ2-3, the V gene TRBV24-1; absent DNA, TCRdb's TRBD2 call cannot be checked. The CDR3 totals 15 residues. Germline lookup yields CDR1 KGHDR and CDR2 SFDVKD. CDR3 region: CATSSPAGASDTQYF.